This T cell receptor (beta chain) was recorded in a study of blood T cell repertoires in COVID-19. For the study at large: The United States, Italy and Spain provided the acute and convalescent COVID-19 samples.

Sequenced by immunoSEQ multiplex PCR; TCRdb stores in-frame clones only, minus some. The sample yields around 400,000 clones, 70% to 90% seen once. Germline V gene sequence: CDR1 MDHEN, CDR2 SYDVKM. V shed 6 bases and J shed 5 bases, with 10 bases lying between them. The CDR3 contains 12 residues. Sample: peripheral blood. The clonotype originates from a woman aged 60-70 years with COVID-19, enrolled during active disease. The V gene is TRBV28, the J gene TRBJ1-1; no clear D. The CDR3 spells CASSFGRTEAFF. The CDR3 DNA follows: TGTGCCAGCAGCTTCGGTCGGACTGAAGCTTTCTTT.